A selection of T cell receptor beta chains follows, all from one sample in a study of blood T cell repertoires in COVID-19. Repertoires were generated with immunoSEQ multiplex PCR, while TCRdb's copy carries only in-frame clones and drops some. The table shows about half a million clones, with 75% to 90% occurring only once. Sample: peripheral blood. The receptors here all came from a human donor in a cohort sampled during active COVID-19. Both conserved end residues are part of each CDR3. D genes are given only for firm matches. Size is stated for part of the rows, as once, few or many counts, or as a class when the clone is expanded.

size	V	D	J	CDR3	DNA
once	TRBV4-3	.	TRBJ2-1	CASSQEEGGIGDEQFF	TGCGCCAGCAGCCAAGAAGAAGGGGGAATAGGTGATGAGCAGTTCTTC
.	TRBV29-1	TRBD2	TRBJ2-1	CSVPDRGAGGRYNEQFF	TGCAGCGTCCCGGACAGAGGCGCGGGAGGGCGCTACAATGAGCAGTTCTTC
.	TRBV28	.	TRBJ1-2	CASNPPVGRSGYTF	TGTGCCAGCAATCCCCCCGTGGGCAGAAGTGGCTACACCTTC
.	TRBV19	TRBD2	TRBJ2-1	CASSIHSGSPYNEQFF	TGTGCCAGTAGTATTCATAGCGGGAGTCCCTACAATGAGCAGTTCTTC
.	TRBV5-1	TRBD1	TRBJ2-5	CASSQGQGSIRETQYF	TGCGCCAGCAGCCAAGGACAGGGGTCAATTCGAGAGACCCAGTACTTC
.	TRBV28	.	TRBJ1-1	CASSLGGAGGETEAFF	TGTGCCAGCAGTTTAGGGGGGGCTGGGGGTGAGACTGAAGCTTTCTTT
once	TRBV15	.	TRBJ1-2	CATSTHRSYYGYTF	TGTGCCACCAGCACCCACCGGTCCTACTATGGCTACACCTTC
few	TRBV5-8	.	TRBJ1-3	CASSLWDGSSGNTIYF	TGTGCCAGCAGCTTGTGGGACGGGAGTTCTGGAAACACCATATATTTT
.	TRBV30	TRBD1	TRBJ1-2	CAWSVPDRANYGYTF	TGTGCCTGGAGTGTACCGGACAGGGCGAACTATGGCTACACCTTC
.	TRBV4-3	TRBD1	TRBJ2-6	CASSQDLVRGRGANVLTF	TGCGCCAGCAGCCAAGATCTGGTAAGGGGGCGAGGGGCCAACGTCCTGACTTTC
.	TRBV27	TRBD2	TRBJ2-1	CASRKGEREPTYNEQFF	TGTGCCAGCAGGAAAGGTGAGCGGGAGCCCACCTACAATGAGCAGTTCTTC
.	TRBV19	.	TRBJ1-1	CASSPWGDEAFF	TGTGCCAGTAGCCCCTGGGGGGATGAAGCTTTCTTT
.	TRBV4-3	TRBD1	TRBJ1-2	CASSQAHRGHGYTF	TGCGCCAGCAGCCAAGCTCACAGGGGGCATGGCTACACCTTC
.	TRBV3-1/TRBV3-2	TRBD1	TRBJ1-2	CASSQDKGTANYGYTF	TGTGCCAGCAGCCAAGATAAGGGGACAGCTAACTATGGCTACACCTTC
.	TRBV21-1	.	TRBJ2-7	CASSKRECGSYEQYF	TGTGCCAGCAGCAAGAGAGAGTGCGGGAGTTACGAGCAGTACTTC
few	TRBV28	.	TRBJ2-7	CASSSGKDYEQYF	TGTGCCAGCAGTTCCGGTAAAGACTACGAGCAGTACTTC
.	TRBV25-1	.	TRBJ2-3	CASSEWGHSTDTQYF	TGTGCCAGCAGTGAATGGGGGCACAGCACAGATACGCAGTATTTT
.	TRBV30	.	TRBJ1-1	CACILGALGTEAFF	TGTGCCTGTATATTAGGGGCTTTGGGCACTGAAGCTTTCTTT
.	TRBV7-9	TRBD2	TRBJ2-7	CASSRITSGIYEQYF	TGTGCCAGCAGCCGGATCACTAGCGGGATCTACGAGCAGTACTTC
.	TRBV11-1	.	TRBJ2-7	CASSPPTSRYEQYF	TGTGCCAGCAGCCCACCAACTAGCCGGTACGAGCAGTACTTC
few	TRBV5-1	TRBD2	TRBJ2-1	CASSPLLAGVSYNEQFF	TGCGCCAGCAGCCCCCTTCTAGCGGGGGTCTCCTACAATGAGCAGTTCTTC
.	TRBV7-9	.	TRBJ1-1	CASSFQTVNTEAFF	TGTGCCAGCAGCTTCCAGACAGTGAACACTGAAGCTTTCTTT